The entry below gives a single T cell receptor beta chain sequence along with its context. The sample originates from a study of blood T cell repertoires in COVID-19. Study-wide context: Sites across the United States, Italy and Spain contributed samples from acute and convalescent COVID-19. T cells, B-cell-depleted T cells, or PBMCs supplied cDNA or gDNA.

CDR1 and CDR2 from the germline V gene are MDHEN and SYDVKM. V lost 8 bases and J lost 5; bases outside the gene matches: 10. The CDR3 sequence is 15 residues long. Original processing notes: Estimated nucleated cell counts came from reference gene primer amplification. Only in-frame clones appear in the TCRdb table, and some are missing; sequencing was by immunoSEQ multiplex PCR. V, J and clone size were drawn from that table, and D and trimming were deduced from the DNA. The sample has just under 150,000 clones; more than 75% are singletons. The clonotype originates from a woman between 45 and 65 years old with active or convalescent COVID-19. Sequences were obtained from peripheral blood. V and J are TRBV28 and TRBJ1-5; 9 positions match TRBD1. The CDR3 coding sequence is TGTGCCAGCCACTCGGGACAGGGAAATCATCAGCCCCAGCATTTT. Its translation: CASHSGQGNHQPQHF.